This record covers a single T cell receptor (beta chain). Its antigen is as yet unknown. The data were produced by immunoSEQ multiplex PCR, yet TCRdb's version contains in-frame clones alone and is incomplete. The sample lists some 70,000 clones, about 80% occurring once. This sample is part of a study of radiotherapy plus CTLA-4 blockade in lung cancer. Overall study context: Of the patients, roughly 17% showed objective responses and about 29% attained disease control. General observations from the study: Clones of tumor-derived TCRs expanded in blood after radiotherapy plus ipilimumab. Increased serum interferon-beta after radiation also reportedly predicted response strongly.

V lost 6 bases, J lost 4 bases, and 18 bases lay in between. CDR3 length: 15 residues. Per the germline V gene, CDR1 is SGHTA and CDR2 is FQGNSA. Focal radiation with ipilimumab CTLA-4 blockade was given to patients with chemo-refractory metastatic non-small-cell lung cancer. The chain joins TRBV7-2 to TRBJ1-1; tentative D call: TRBD1 (5 bases). The sequence was obtained from a human donor with non-small cell lung cancer who had a complete response to radiotherapy plus ipilimumab. Sequenced material: peripheral blood, taken from a patient treated with radiotherapy plus ipilimumab. CDR3 sequence (DNA): TGTGCCAGCAGTTTCTGGGGGGTTGGGCCCACTGAAGCTTTCTTT. It is translated as CASSFWGVGPTEAFF.